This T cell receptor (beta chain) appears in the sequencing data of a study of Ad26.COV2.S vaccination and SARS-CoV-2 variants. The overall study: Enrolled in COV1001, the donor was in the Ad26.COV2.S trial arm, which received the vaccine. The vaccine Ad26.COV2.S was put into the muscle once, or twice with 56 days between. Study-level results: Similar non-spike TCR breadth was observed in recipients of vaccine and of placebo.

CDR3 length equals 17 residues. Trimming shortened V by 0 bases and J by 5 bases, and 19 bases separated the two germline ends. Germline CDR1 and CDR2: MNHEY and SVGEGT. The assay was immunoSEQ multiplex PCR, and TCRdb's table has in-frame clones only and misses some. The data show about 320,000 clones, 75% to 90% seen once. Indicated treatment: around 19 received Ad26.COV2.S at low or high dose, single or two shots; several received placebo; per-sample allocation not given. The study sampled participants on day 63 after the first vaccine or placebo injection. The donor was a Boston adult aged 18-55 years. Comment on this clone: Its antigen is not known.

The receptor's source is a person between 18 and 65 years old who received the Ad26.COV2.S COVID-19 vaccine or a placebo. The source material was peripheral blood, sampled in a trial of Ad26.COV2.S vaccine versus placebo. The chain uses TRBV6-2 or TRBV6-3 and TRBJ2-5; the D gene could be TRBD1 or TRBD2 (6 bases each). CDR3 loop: CASSYSEGGRGRETQYF. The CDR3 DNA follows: TGTGCCAGCAGTTACTCGGAGGGGGGAAGGGGCCGGGAGACCCAGTACTTC.